This T cell receptor beta chain was captured in a study of cytomegalovirus exposure and HLA in healthy donors. Broader study findings: Reports indicated that the classifier achieved high specificity and sensitivity in diagnosing cytomegalovirus status. A prior analysis recorded that most TCR beta V segments were productive about 87% or about 30% of the time.

The primer mix had 60 Vbeta and 13 Jbeta primers. TCRdb's copy holds only in-frame clones and misses some; the assay was immunoSEQ multiplex PCR. The sample consists of about 130,000 clones, approximately 74% of them appearing once. CDR3 length: 15 amino acids. Looked up from germline, CDR1 is SGHAT and CDR2 is FQNNGV. Deletions cut 5 bases from V and 5 bases from J, with 18 bases between. As to this clone: Its antigen is still unknown.

Sequencing was done on a sample of PBMCs. The chain is built from TRBV11-2 and TRBJ1-2, with D possibly matching TRBD1 (5 bases). The origin of this receptor is a male donor in good health and CMV-seronegative. The CDR3 protein is CASSPLRGKGYGYTF. The CDR3 DNA reads TGTGCCAGCAGCCCTTTACGGGGGAAGGGGTATGGCTACACCTTC.